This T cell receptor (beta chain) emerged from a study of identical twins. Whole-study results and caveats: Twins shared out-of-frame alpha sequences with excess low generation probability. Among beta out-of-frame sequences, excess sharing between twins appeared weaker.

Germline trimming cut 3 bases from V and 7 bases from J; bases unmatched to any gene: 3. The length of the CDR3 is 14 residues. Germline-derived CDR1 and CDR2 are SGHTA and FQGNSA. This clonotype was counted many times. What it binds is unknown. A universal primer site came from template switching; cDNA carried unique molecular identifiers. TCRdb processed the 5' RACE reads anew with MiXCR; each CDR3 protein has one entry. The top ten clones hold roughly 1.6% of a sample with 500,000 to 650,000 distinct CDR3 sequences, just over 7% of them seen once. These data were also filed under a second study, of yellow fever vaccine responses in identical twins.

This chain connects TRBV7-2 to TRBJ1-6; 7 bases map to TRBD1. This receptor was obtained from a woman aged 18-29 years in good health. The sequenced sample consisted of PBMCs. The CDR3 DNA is TGTGCCAGCAGCTTTGACAGGGTCAATTCACCCCTCCACTTT. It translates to CASSFDRVNSPLHF.